This TCR beta chain was observed in a study of T cells in Graves' hyperthyroidism and ophthalmopathy. Whole-study results and caveats: Appearing also in blood were most of the thyroid clonotypes expanded above 0.001. Ophthalmopathy was identified by the model a median roughly 6.5 months ahead of onset.

PBMCs were collected from an approximately 9.3 ml volume of fresh peripheral blood. The source material, RNA transcripts, was used to amplify TCR beta CDR3 regions. HTBI primers drove first-round RT-PCR of the TCR CDR3. From the multiplex PCR reads, TCRdb called clonotypes with MiXCR, one entry per CDR3 protein. The data contain 650,000 to 750,000 distinct CDR3 sequences, around 13% of them singletons. V dropped 3 bases and J dropped 2 bases, with 13 bases sitting between them. This CDR3 is built from 15 residues. Germline V gene sequence: CDR1 GTSNPN, CDR2 SVGIG (reference sequence). Turning to this clonotype: Its antigen is as yet unknown.

The chain uses TRBV30 and TRBJ1-4; unclear D gene. Sequenced sample: blood. The receptor's source is a young woman with Graves' hyperthyroidism. CDR3 nucleotides: TGTGCCTGGAGGGACGGAAGGCTGACTAATGAAAAACTGTTTTTT. Its protein is CAWRDGRLTNEKLFF.